Presented here are 18 T cell receptor beta chains from one specimen sequenced in a study of siplizumab effects on memory and regulatory T cells. Cells from the mixed lymphocyte reaction were cocultured for more than 5 days at 37°C. Profiling relied on immunoSEQ multiplex PCR, and the TCRdb table lists in-frame clones only, not all of them. The table lists 15,000 to 20,000 clones, 44% of them singletons. Their target antigens are unknown. The sample taken for sequencing was CFSE-low (dividing) CD4+ T cells sorted from an allogeneic mixed lymphocyte reaction. These receptors were obtained from a human donor in good health; the cells came from an allogeneic mixed lymphocyte reaction. Some clones in this sample may be carry-over from other donors' samples.

The genes are TRBV7-3 and TRBJ2-1; 11 bases are shared with TRBD1. Losses at the gene ends were 3 bases for V and 7 bases for J; bases not matched to a gene: 2. The length of the CDR3 is 14 residues. Per the germline V gene, CDR1 is SGHTA and CDR2 is FQGTGA. DNA of the CDR3: TGTGCCAGCAGCTTCGGGACAGGGGGGAATGAGCAGTTCTTC. It is translated as CASSFGTGGNEQFF.

J is TRBJ2-7 and V is TRBV7-8, with D possibly TRBD1 on 6 matching bases. The V gene lost 5 bases and the J gene lost 2 bases, with 28 bases spanning the gap. The CDR3 consists of 19 residues. Per the germline V gene, CDR1 is SGHVS and CDR2 is FQNEAQ. CDR3 residues: CASSGTTQVGGSPPYEQYF. The CDR3 region has the DNA TGTGCCAGCAGCGGTACAACCCAGGTTGGGGGCTCCCCTCCCTACGAGCAGTACTTC.

The chain has TRBV5-1 and TRBJ2-1; D uncertain. The CDR3 is 17 amino acids. V gave up 3 bases and J gave up 0 bases, with 16 bases separating them. CDR1 and CDR2 from the germline V gene are SGHRS and YFSETQ. The CDR3 protein is CASSSTFGLSSYNEQFF. The CDR3 DNA reads as TGCGCCAGCAGCTCTACGTTCGGGTTGAGCTCCTACAATGAGCAGTTCTTC.

The chain is built from TRBV5-1 and TRBJ2-7; the match to TRBD2 covers 10 bases. This CDR3 region has 15 residues. V dropped 5 bases and J dropped 0; count of bases not matched to a gene: 5. Germline CDR1 and CDR2: SGHRS and YFSETQ. In DNA, the CDR3 is TGCGCCAGCAGGTCTACTAGCGGGAACTCCTACGAGCAGTACTTC. Its protein product is CASRSTSGNSYEQYF.

V and J are TRBV7-8 and TRBJ2-7, with D tentatively TRBD1 (5 bases). In germline, CDR1 is SGHVS, CDR2 FQNEAQ. This CDR3 is built from 15 residues. V was clipped by 0 bases and J by 2 bases, with 11 bases between them. The CDR3 region is CASSLAPSTAYEQYF. DNA of the CDR3: TGTGCCAGCAGCTTAGCGCCTTCGACAGCCTACGAGCAGTACTTC.

The chain is built from TRBV11-1 and TRBJ2-1; 8 bases fit TRBD2. After removal of 1 base from V and 7 bases from J, the junction contained 12 bases not matched to a gene. The CDR3 runs 17 residues. Germline lookup yields CDR1 SGHAT and CDR2 FQDESV (reference sequence). Here the CDR3 reads CASSLESAGELGNEQFF. The CDR3 DNA reads TGTGCCAGCAGCTTAGAATCAGCGGGGGAGCTAGGTAATGAGCAGTTCTTC.

The chain links TRBV2 to TRBJ1-3, with D perhaps matching TRBD1 (6 bases). The length of the CDR3 is 15 residues. Germline CDR1 is SNHLY and CDR2 is FYNNEI. The V end lost 6 bases, the J end lost 3 bases, and 15 bases lay between the germline ends. The CDR3 reads CASSRDTILGNTIYF. DNA of the CDR3: TGTGCCAGCAGCCGGGACACCATTCTTGGAAACACCATATATTTT.

In its sample, this clone was seen a few times. The chain employs TRBV11-2 and TRBJ2-7; the D is unclear. V was clipped by 2 bases and J by 2 bases, with 13 bases between them. Germline CDR1 SGHAT, CDR2 FQNNGV. The CDR3 loop spans 15 amino acids. The CDR3 region is CASSLFSTTPYEQYF. The DNA of the CDR3 is TGTGCCAGCAGCTTATTCTCCACGACACCCTACGAGCAGTACTTC.

In this sample, this clone turned up once. The gene calls are TRBV6-1 and TRBJ1-2; D is perhaps TRBD1 (5 bases). The germline V and J ends were trimmed by 4 bases and 4 bases, with 16 bases remaining between them. The CDR3 is 15 amino acids. Germline V lookup: CDR1 MNHNS, CDR2 SASEGT. The CDR3 bases are TGTGCCAGCAGTGTCGGGGACCCCGCGTCCTATGGCTACACCTTC. Encoded protein: CASSVGDPASYGYTF.

The chain employs TRBV9 and TRBJ2-1; D not resolved. V lost 4 bases to trimming and J lost 0 bases, with 5 bases between them. The CDR3 extends over 13 amino acids. The germline CDR1 and CDR2 sequences are SGDLS and YYNGEE. The DNA for the CDR3 is TGTGCCAGCAGCCGATTCTCCTACAATGAGCAGTTCTTC. Its protein is CASSRFSYNEQFF.

This clone has more than one count but fewer than ten. The rearrangement uses TRBV5-1 and TRBJ1-2; D perhaps matches TRBD1 (6 bases). This CDR3 contains 15 residues. V was pared by 3 bases and J by 6 bases, with 18 bases between. The V gene's germline CDR1 is SGHRS and CDR2 YFSETQ. The CDR3 nucleotides read TGCGCCAGCAGCTCGACCCACGGGGGGGCCGATGGCTACACCTTC. It codes for CASSSTHGGADGYTF.

J is TRBJ1-2 and V is TRBV7-2; 9 bases align to TRBD1. With 3 bases clipped from V and 11 bases from J, the junction kept 7 bases outside the gene matches. Germline values: CDR1 SGHTA, CDR2 FQGNSA. The CDR3 spans 13 residues. This CDR3 is CASSFGQGLRYTF. CDR3 DNA sequence: TGTGCCAGCAGCTTCGGACAGGGGTTGCGGTACACCTTC.

The rearrangement uses TRBV4-1 and TRBJ1-1, with 7 bases that match TRBD1. Germline V gene data show CDR1 as MGHRA and CDR2 as YSYEKL. This CDR3 contains 14 residues. J was trimmed by 6 bases and V by 4 bases; bases with no gene match: 8. This chain's CDR3 is CASSPRQGGAEAFF. The CDR3 DNA reads as TGCGCCAGCAGCCCTAGACAGGGAGGGGCTGAAGCTTTCTTT.

This clone was counted only a few times. V usage is TRBV7-3 and J usage is TRBJ2-3; 9 bases line up with TRBD2. The V segment lost 2 bases and the J segment 3 bases; nucleotides outside the gene matches: 12. Looked up from germline, CDR1 is SGHTA and CDR2 is FQGTGA. The CDR3 sequence is 18 residues long. The CDR3 DNA follows: TGTGCCAGCAGCTTACTCCCTCTTAGCGGGAGTGGGACAGATACGCAGTATTTT. It yields the protein CASSLLPLSGSGTDTQYF.

V and J are TRBV19 and TRBJ2-3; D gene unclear. The CDR3 length is 15 residues. From germline, CDR1 is LNHDA and CDR2 SQIVND (reference sequence). Trimming took 1 base from V and 3 from J, leaving 11 bases between them. The CDR3 DNA reads TGTGCCAGTAGTATAGCCCTACTTGGAACAGATACGCAGTATTTT. This codes for CASSIALLGTDTQYF.

This clone was seen more than once but under ten times. CDR3 nucleotide sequence: TGCAGCGTTGTGCCCCTGACGACAGTGAACACTGAAGCTTTCTTT. This encodes CSVVPLTTVNTEAFF. The V and J genes are TRBV29-1 and TRBJ1-1, with D maybe TRBD1 (5 bases). The germline V gene has CDR1 SQVTM and CDR2 ANQGSEA. The CDR3 sequence is 15 residues long. Deletions cut 4 bases from V and 0 bases from J, with 15 bases between.

This clone has a handful of counts. The chain uses TRBV5-4 and TRBJ1-1; unclear D gene. The CDR3 is 14 residues long. Trimming cost V 5 bases and J 2 bases, with 13 bases left between them. Germline V gives CDR1 SGHNT, CDR2 YYREEE (reference sequence). This CDR3 reads CASSTPRGNTEAFF. DNA for the CDR3: TGTGCCAGCAGTACCCCAAGAGGTAACACTGAAGCTTTCTTT.

CDR3 nucleotides: TGTGCCAGCAGCTTCTTAGGGCAGGGGATGGCCAAAAACATTCAGTACTTC. Its protein is CASSFLGQGMAKNIQYF. V usage is TRBV7-9 and J usage is TRBJ2-4, with D perhaps TRBD1 (6 bases). The CDR3 contains 17 residues. The V and J ends lost 3 bases and 1 base respectively, with 16 bases between them. CDR1 and CDR2 from the germline V gene are SEHNR and FQNEAQ (reference sequence).